This is a list of T cell receptor beta chains from one sample in a study of blood T cell repertoires in COVID-19. Clones were read by immunoSEQ multiplex PCR, and TCRdb kept only the in-frame ones, dropping some. This sample has hundreds of thousands of clones, with 75% to 90% found just once. Sequenced: PBMCs or T cells enriched from blood (not recorded which). These receptors were taken from a woman aged 40 to 50 who had recovered from COVID-19. Both conserved end residues are part of each CDR3. A D gene is named only where the DNA matches it firmly. Expanded clones get a size class; other rows say once, few or many, or leave the size out.

D,V,size,J,CDR3,DNA
TRBD1,TRBV15,.,TRBJ1-4,CATSREDRRLGKLFF,TGTGCCACCAGCAGAGAGGACAGGCGTCTTGGAAAACTGTTTTTT
TRBD1,TRBV11-2,.,TRBJ1-1,CASSAYRGPFLTEAFF,TGTGCCAGCAGCGCATACAGGGGGCCGTTCCTCACTGAAGCTTTCTTT
.,TRBV4-3,.,TRBJ1-2,CASSLTGANYGYTF,TGCGCCAGCAGCCTAACGGGAGCTAACTATGGCTACACCTTC
.,TRBV6-5,.,TRBJ1-1,CASSYLQSGDGVFF,TGTGCCAGCAGTTACCTCCAATCAGGGGACGGGGTTTTCTTT
.,TRBV11-2,.,TRBJ2-5,CASSSQGMAQETQYF,TGTGCCAGCAGCTCACAGGGTATGGCGCAAGAGACCCAGTACTTC
TRBD2,TRBV27,.,TRBJ2-2,CASSPRSGGFTGELFF,TGTGCCAGCAGTCCCAGGAGCGGGGGGTTTACCGGGGAGCTGTTTTTT
TRBD1,TRBV18,.,TRBJ1-1,CASSPGTGNTEAFF,TGTGCCAGCTCACCAGGGACAGGGAACACTGAAGCTTTCTTT
.,TRBV19,few,TRBJ2-7,CASSPGAYEQYF,TGTGCCAGTAGCCCGGGAGCCTACGAGCAGTACTTC
TRBD2,TRBV3-1/TRBV3-2,.,TRBJ2-1,CASSPSGRGVFYGEQFF,TGTGCCAGCAGCCCTAGCGGGAGGGGGGTTTTTTACGGTGAGCAGTTCTTC
.,TRBV7-9,.,TRBJ1-4,CASSPRGGEKLFF,TGTGCCAGCAGCCCCCGAGGCGGTGAAAAACTGTTTTTT
.,TRBV13,.,TRBJ1-5,CASSFDSFNQPQHF,TGTGCCAGCAGCTTTGACAGCTTCAATCAGCCCCAGCATTTT
.,TRBV9,.,TRBJ1-1,CASSPYSEPNTEAFF,TGTGCCAGCAGCCCATACTCTGAGCCGAACACTGAAGCTTTCTTT
TRBD1,TRBV5-1,.,TRBJ1-3,CASSQGAPGNTIYF,TGCGCCAGCAGTCAGGGGGCGCCGGGAAACACCATATATTTT
.,TRBV27,.,TRBJ1-6,CASSLTQGGRNSPLHF,TGTGCCAGCAGTTTAACGCAGGGCGGCAGAAATTCACCCCTCCACTTT
TRBD1,TRBV3-1/TRBV3-2,.,TRBJ2-2,CASSAPRDSNTGELFF,TGTGCCAGCAGCGCCCCCCGGGACAGTAACACCGGGGAGCTGTTTTTT
.,TRBV6-2/TRBV6-3,.,TRBJ1-2,CASSPTGDYGYTF,TGTGCCAGCAGTCCGACGGGGGACTATGGCTACACCTTC
.,TRBV7-3,.,TRBJ1-1,CASSLRQVGNTEAFF,TGTGCCAGCAGCCTTAGACAGGTGGGGAACACTGAAGCTTTCTTT
.,TRBV4-3,once,TRBJ1-1,CASSQDWEGDTEAFF,TGCGCCAGCAGCCAAGATTGGGAGGGGGACACTGAAGCTTTCTTT
TRBD2,TRBV9,.,TRBJ2-5,CASSVGGGRGETQYF,TGTGCCAGCAGCGTAGGTGGCGGGAGAGGGGAGACCCAGTACTTC
TRBD2,TRBV30,.,TRBJ2-7,CAWSVGGSRQEQYF,TGTGCCTGGAGTGTAGGCGGGAGTAGGCAGGAGCAGTACTTC
TRBD1,TRBV2,.,TRBJ1-4,CASSEWTGAGEKLFF,TGTGCCAGCAGTGAATGGACAGGGGCGGGTGAAAAACTGTTTTTT
TRBD2,TRBV7-3,.,TRBJ2-3,CASSLNHGFSGIPDTQYF,TGTGCCAGCAGCTTAAATCACGGGTTTAGCGGGATTCCAGATACGCAGTATTTT
.,TRBV5-6,once,TRBJ2-7,CASTAIGGASYEQYF,TGTGCCAGCACCGCTATAGGAGGGGCCTCCTACGAGCAGTACTTC
.,TRBV11-1,.,TRBJ2-7,CASSDRTSYEQYF,TGTGCCAGCTCCGACAGGACTTCCTACGAGCAGTACTTC
.,TRBV19,.,TRBJ1-5,CASSPTGYSNQPQHF,TGTGCCAGTAGTCCTACAGGATATAGCAATCAGCCCCAGCATTTT
TRBD1,TRBV4-3,.,TRBJ1-1,CASRLGQGATEAFF,TGCGCCAGCAGGCTGGGACAGGGGGCGACTGAAGCTTTCTTT
TRBD1,TRBV2,once,TRBJ1-1,CASSEQGQPAEAFF,TGTGCCAGCAGTGAACAGGGACAGCCGGCCGAAGCTTTCTTT